These 15 T cell receptor beta chains were sequenced from one sample in a study of shared clonotypes between healthy human individuals. The repertoire was sequenced with immunoSEQ multiplex PCR; TCRdb's copy has only in-frame clones and lacks some. The profile shows about a million clones, about 70% of them singletons. Sample: memory CD4+ T cells sorted from blood. The subset: CD45RA-negative fraction. The source of these receptors is a man between 18 and 29 years old in good health.

This clone was recorded a few times. The chain has TRBV29-1 and TRBJ1-2; no clear D gene. Germline-derived CDR1 and CDR2 are SQVTM and ANQGSEA. Trimming stripped 4 bases from V and 8 bases from J, with 5 bases between. This CDR3 contains 9 residues. The CDR3 protein is CSVVAGYTF. DNA of the CDR3: TGCAGCGTTGTAGCGGGCTACACCTTC.

Concerning this clone itself: The identical CDR3 is also encoded by other nucleotide sequences in the sample. The chain has TRBV2 and TRBJ2-7; TRBD2 matches at 10 bases. V lost 4 bases and J lost 6; bases outside the gene matches: 9. The CDR3 is 15 residues long. Germline CDR1 SNHLY, CDR2 FYNNEI. The CDR3, as DNA: TGTGCCAGCAGTGGCACCAGCGGGAGGGACTCCGAGCAGTACTTC. Its protein product is CASSGTSGRDSEQYF.

V gene TRBV4-1 combines with J gene TRBJ2-7; D tentatively reads TRBD1 or TRBD2 (5 bases each). The V end was cut by 0 bases, the J end by 6 bases, with 15 bases between. Per germline, CDR1 MGHRA and CDR2 YSYEKL. This CDR3 contains 15 residues. Here the CDR3 DNA reads TGCGCCAGCAGCCAAGATCCGGGAAAGGGGCGCGAGCAGTACTTC. It is translated as CASSQDPGKGREQYF.

The chain uses TRBV27 and TRBJ2-7; D is possibly TRBD1 or TRBD2 (5 bases each). Germline CDR1 reads MNHEY; CDR2 reads SMNVEV (reference sequence). Trimming removed 3 bases at V and 0 bases at J, with 12 bases between. The CDR3 extends over 15 amino acids. Here the CDR3 reads CASSLGAGHSYEQYF. The CDR3 DNA is TGTGCCAGCAGTTTGGGAGCAGGGCACTCCTACGAGCAGTACTTC.

The chain joins TRBV4-1 to TRBJ2-1; 13 nucleotides match TRBD2. Germline CDR1 and CDR2: MGHRA and YSYEKL. J gave up 6 bases and V 2 bases, and 1 base lay outside the gene matches. The CDR3 contains 15 residues. The CDR3 reads CASSQRLAGGNEQFF. DNA for the CDR3: TGCGCCAGCAGCCAACGACTAGCGGGAGGCAATGAGCAGTTCTTC.

A few counts support this clone. The chain is built from TRBV10-3 and TRBJ2-7; TRBD2 aligns across 8 bases. Germline trimming cut 6 bases from V and 7 bases from J; bases unmatched to any gene: 5. CDR3 length: 12 amino acids. Germline V gives CDR1 ENHRY, CDR2 SYGVKD. The CDR3 sequence is CAIRGLVEEQYF. Written as DNA, the CDR3 is TGTGCCATCAGGGGACTAGTGGAAGAGCAGTACTTC.

CDR3 sequence (DNA): TGTGCCAGCTCACCGGCAGTGGGCAATCAGCCCCAGCATTTT. Protein: CASSPAVGNQPQHF. This chain connects TRBV18 to TRBJ1-5; D gene uncertain. The germline CDR1 and CDR2 sequences are KGHSH and LQKENI. V was shortened by 3 bases and J by 2 bases, with 8 bases between the two germline ends. This CDR3 contains 14 residues.

V gene TRBV28 combines with J gene TRBJ2-7; D is possibly TRBD1 or TRBD2 (6 bases each). Trimming removed 6 bases from V and 9 bases from J, with 12 bases in between. The length of the CDR3 is 11 residues. Germline V gene sequence: CDR1 MDHEN, CDR2 SYDVKM. The DNA for the CDR3 is TGTGCCAGCAGCGTTCGGGGGCCGCAGTACTTC. Encoded protein: CASSVRGPQYF. Drawing the rest from reference TRBV28 and TRBJ2-7, the complete variable domain is DVKVTQSSRYLVKRTGEKVFLECVQDMDHENMFWYRQDPGLGLRLIYFSYDVKMKEKGDIPEGYSVSREKKERFSLILESASTNQTSMYLCASSVRGPQYFGPGTRLTVT.

A word on this clone: At one end, the junction sequence differs from germline, possibly due to a read error. The gene calls are TRBV7-7 and TRBJ2-3; 8 bases fit TRBD1. Looked up from germline, CDR1 is SSHAT and CDR2 is FNYEAQ (reference sequence). The CDR3 sequence is 15 residues long. The CDR3 coding sequence is TGTGCTAGCAGCTTAGGAGACAGGGGCTCAGATACGCAGTATTTT. It codes for CASSLGDRGSDTQYF.

V usage is TRBV5-6 and J usage is TRBJ2-2, with 7 bases identical to TRBD2. This CDR3 has 19 amino acids. The V gene end was trimmed by 1 base and the J gene end by 5 bases; junction bases not matched to a gene: 17. CDR1 is SGHDT, CDR2 YYEEEE, per germline. CDR3 in amino acids: CASSLITGGRTIRTGELFF. In DNA form, the CDR3 reads TGTGCCAGCAGCTTGATCACGGGAGGCCGAACAATAAGAACCGGGGAGCTGTTTTTT.

This clone was seen only a few times. The chain couples TRBV4-1 to TRBJ2-5; 12 bases are shared with TRBD2. V was clipped by 11 bases and J by 5 bases; unmatched bases: 6. CDR1 is MGHRA and CDR2 is YSYEKL in the germline V gene. This CDR3 comprises 13 residues. Here the CDR3 reads CAGGTSGRETQYF. As DNA, the CDR3 is TGCGCCGGAGGGACTAGCGGGCGGGAGACCCAGTACTTC.

V usage is TRBV28 and J usage is TRBJ2-3; a weak D match, TRBD2 (5 bases). V was shortened by 8 bases and J by 0 bases, with 9 bases between the two germline ends. The CDR3 runs to 13 residues. Germline CDR1 reads MDHEN; CDR2 reads SYDVKM. CDR3 DNA sequence: TGTGCCAGCTTGGACTCCAGCACAGATACGCAGTATTTT. Translating gives CASLDSSTDTQYF.

The chain is built from TRBV19 and TRBJ1-3; unclear D gene. The CDR3 sequence is 15 residues long. With 5 bases removed from V and 0 bases from J, the gap between germline ends came to 11 bases. Per germline, CDR1 LNHDA and CDR2 SQIVND (reference sequence). The CDR3 region is CASSADQSSGNTIYF. In nucleotides, the CDR3 is TGTGCCAGTAGTGCAGACCAGAGCTCTGGAAACACCATATATTTT.

Comment on this clone: This CDR3 is also generated by other DNA sequences in the sample. The chain recombines TRBV5-4 with TRBJ2-1, with TRBD2 matching 12 bases. The CDR3 runs to 15 residues. Germline CDR1 and CDR2: SGHNT and YYREEE (reference sequence). With 5 bases clipped from V and 2 bases from J, the junction kept 2 bases outside the gene matches. CDR3 DNA: TGTGCCAGCAGTCTAGCGGGAGGGACCTACAATGAGCAGTTCTTC. Translation gives CASSLAGGTYNEQFF.

The chain employs TRBV11-2 and TRBJ2-7; 8 nucleotides agree with TRBD2. Germline V gene data show CDR1 as SGHAT and CDR2 as FQNNGV. Unmatched junction bases numbered 8, after V lost 5 bases and J lost 5 bases. The CDR3 extends over 14 amino acids. The CDR3 spells CASSPGAGGNEQYF. CDR3 nucleotides: TGTGCCAGCAGCCCGGGGGCGGGGGGCAACGAGCAGTACTTC.